This T cell receptor (beta chain) comes out of a study of OX40 agonist ivuxolimab in advanced cancers. Turning to the overall study: Ivuxolimab was an agonistic, fully human IgG2 monoclonal antibody directed against OX40 (CD134), a costimulatory receptor. A male proportion of around 80% and a mean age of 60 years, ranging from 23 to 79, were recorded for the dose-escalation cohort. Three dose-escalation patients achieved partial responses, one with hepatocellular carcinoma and two with cutaneous melanoma. Of the approximately 53 patients in dose escalation, about 20 had hepatocellular carcinoma, approximately 15 had melanoma, 9 had renal cell carcinoma and 9 had head and neck cancer. The purpose of peripheral TCRbeta sequencing was to test whether ivuxolimab changed TCR sequence diversity and led to clonal T-cell expansion. The monotherapy dose-escalation portion (N of about 49 patients) of the phase I ivuxolimab trial is reported in the paper. Prior anti-PD-1, anti-PD-L1 or anti-CTLA-4 therapy was permitted, and checkpoint inhibitors had been received by around 39% of dose-escalation patients. Intravenous ivuxolimab was administered to patients every 2 weeks at six dose levels: 0.01, 0.1, 0.3, 1.5, 3 and 10 mg/kg.

Of note for this clone: There is no known antigen for this receptor. No much larger clone exists at a distance of one base, and base qualities are not known.

Overall study results and their limits: At doses of 0.1 to 3.0 mg/kg, clonal expansion of both CD4+ and CD8+ T cells in blood was seen between baseline and week 6. Antigen specificity was not determined for the clonally expanded peripheral T cells. Low levels of normalized T-cell clonal expansion were also shown by some nonresponding patients. Partial responders in the 0.1-3.0 mg/kg groups had among the lowest normalized peripheral clonal expansion, especially among CD8+ T cells. After ivuxolimab, more expanded clones were found on average in CD8+ T cells than in CD4+ T cells.

Patients with a history of autoimmune disease or receiving systemic immunosuppression were excluded from the trial. In every dose cohort, peripheral blood was drawn for TCR sequencing at baseline, cycle 4 day 1, and cycle 7 day 1. Samples came from an open-label, multicenter, first-in-human phase I dose-escalation trial of ivuxolimab. Adults with locally advanced or metastatic head and neck squamous cell, hepatocellular, melanoma or renal cell carcinoma were enrolled in the trial. Before TCR sequencing, CD4+ and CD8+ T cells were separately sorted from peripheral blood. For this chain, trimming is 1 base at the V end and 3 bases at the J end, and the number of junction bases without a gene match is 2. The CDR1 and CDR2 encoded by the germline V gene are SGHTA and FQGNSA. Including the terminal cysteine and phenylalanine, the CDR3 comprises 15 residues. CDR3 DNA only is kept here, 45 bases in frame from base 1.

To sequence the TCRbeta CDR3 region, genomic DNA was isolated from the sorted cells. TCRbeta CDR3 regions were sequenced using the immunoSEQ Assay. TCRdb provides this immuneACCESS table in a form limited to in-frame rearrangements. Some clones are lacking; in checked studies, under half of them reflect an unresolved V gene, and why the rest are absent is not known. Recorded for this sample are over 50,000 clones; 75% to 90% of them occurred a single time. Less than 0.6% of the sample is held by the ten biggest clonotypes. This chain joins TRBV7-2 to TRBJ1-5; 8 central bases correspond to TRBD1. Sequenced material: CD4+ or CD8+ T cells sorted from blood, taken in a trial of the OX40 agonist ivuxolimab. This clonotype was obtained from an adult with an advanced solid tumor such as melanoma, head and neck, liver or kidney cancer. The DNA reads TGTGCCAGCAGCTTAGACAGGGGGTTCAATCAGCCCCAGCATTTT. It translates as CASSLDRGFNQPQHF.